This is a list of T cell receptor beta chains from one sample in a study of response to subunit inactivated influenza vaccine. TCRdb reprocessed the RT-PCR reads via MiXCR and lists one record per CDR3 protein. This sample has over 800,000 distinct CDR3 sequences, with about 20% found just once. This specimen consisted of PBMCs from blood, obtained more than 4 days after vaccination. The receptors originated from a man in his fifties who received an inactivated influenza vaccine. CDR3s leave out the opening cysteine and the closing phenylalanine or tryptophan.

V gene,CDR3 protein
TRBV28,ASRYSTRKSQPQH
TRBV6-2/TRBV6-3,ASRRQGARTDTQY
TRBV15,ATSPGSGGTGELF
TRBV27,ASSRAMRAGELF
TRBV20-1,SAKTGNTEAF
TRBV10-3,AIRGTSGMSTDTQY
TRBV20-1,SASLPGSNQPQH
TRBV9,ASSDARGKGGPDTQY
TRBV7-9,ASSSGTALNTEAF
TRBV28,ASSLSYNNEQF